The 9 T cell receptor beta chains in this list originate from one sample, sequenced in a study of T cells in Graves' hyperthyroidism and ophthalmopathy. What was amplified from RNA transcripts were TCR beta CDR3 regions. Initially, a first-round RT-PCR of the TCR CDR3 employed the HTBI primer set. Each CDR3 protein gets one entry after TCRdb re-called the multiplex PCR reads with MiXCR. The sample contains around 420,000 distinct CDR3 sequences, about a sixth of which appear only once. The sequenced sample was blood. These receptors came from a woman under 30 with Graves' hyperthyroidism.

This clonotype was observed a few times. J is TRBJ1-4 and V is TRBV14; no reliable D call. This CDR3 spans 15 amino acids. Looked up from germline, CDR1 is SGHDN and CDR2 is FVKESK. Between the trimmed V and J ends, which lost 4 bases and 0 bases, there was a span of 9 bases. The CDR3 DNA reads as TGTGCCAGCAGCCGGTCAGGTTCAACTAATGAAAAACTGTTTTTT. Translated: CASSRSGSTNEKLFF.

This clonotype was detected many times. The rearrangement links TRBV28 to TRBJ2-5; D may be TRBD2 (7 bases). V was clipped by 6 bases and J by 5 bases, with 16 bases between them. The germline V gene has CDR1 MDHEN and CDR2 SYDVKM. This CDR3 comprises 14 residues. This chain's CDR3 is CASRPGGPEETQYF. The CDR3 DNA reads TGTGCCAGCAGACCCGGGGGGCCGGAGGAGACCCAGTACTTC.

This clonotype was counted between two and nine times. This chain joins TRBV7-3 and TRBJ2-2; TRBD2 agrees at 8 bases. The V segment lost 4 bases and the J segment 4 bases; nucleotides outside the gene matches: 8. The CDR3 extends over 16 amino acids. CDR1 SGHTA and CDR2 FQGTGA come from the germline V gene. The DNA for the CDR3 is TGTGCCAGCAGCTCCCGGGGGGGCCCGAGCACCGGGGAGCTGTTTTTT. Residues: CASSSRGGPSTGELFF. The full variable domain, in which reference TRBV7-3 and TRBJ2-2 provide the parts outside the CDR3, is GAGVSQTPSNKVTEKGKYVELRCDPISGHTALYWYRQSLGQGPEFLIYFQGTGAADDSGLPNDRFFAVRPEGSVSTLKIQRTERGDSAVYLCASSSRGGPSTGELFFGEGSRLTVL.

This clonotype came up a few times. V gene TRBV10-3 combines with J gene TRBJ1-1; 9 nucleotides line up with TRBD1. In germline, CDR1 is ENHRY, CDR2 SYGVKD. V was clipped by 4 bases and J by 1 base; unmatched bases: 13. This CDR3 has 18 amino acids. The CDR3 is CAISVGTGTSGQNTEAFF. CDR3 nucleotide sequence: TGTGCCATCAGTGTCGGGACAGGGACCTCCGGGCAGAACACTGAAGCTTTCTTT.

This clonotype was counted at least ten times. This chain connects TRBV7-2 to TRBJ2-3; the D gene could be TRBD1 or TRBD2 (5 bases each). The CDR3 loop spans 17 amino acids. Germline CDR1 and CDR2: SGHTA and FQGNSA. V was clipped by 2 bases and J by 5 bases, with 20 bases between them. The chain's CDR3 is CASSLSGGRIWGDTQYF. The CDR3 DNA reads as TGTGCCAGCAGCTTAAGTGGGGGTCGAATCTGGGGAGATACGCAGTATTTT.

This clonotype was counted at least ten times. The V call is TRBV2, the J call TRBJ2-2, with TRBD2 identical over 11 bases. The germline V gene encodes CDR1 SNHLY and CDR2 FYNNEI. J gave up 5 bases and V 7 bases, and 6 bases lay outside the gene matches. The CDR3 spans 15 residues. The CDR3 protein is CASILAGVGTGELFF. The CDR3 bases are TGTGCCAGCATACTAGCGGGAGTGGGTACCGGGGAGCTGTTTTTT.

This clonotype was observed at least ten times. The chain combines TRBV19 with TRBJ1-1; possibly TRBD1 for D (5 bases). Germline values: CDR1 LNHDA, CDR2 SQIVND (reference sequence). Trimming stripped 5 bases from V and 6 bases from J, with 10 bases between. The CDR3 contains 12 residues. CDR3 region: CASSYRTAEAFF. CDR3 coding DNA: TGTGCCAGTAGTTACAGGACCGCTGAAGCTTTCTTT.

This clonotype was found many times. This chain links TRBV6-1 with TRBJ2-2; D perhaps matches TRBD1 (5 bases). The CDR3 extends over 15 amino acids. With 4 bases removed from V and 1 base from J, the gap between germline ends came to 10 bases. CDR1 is MNHNS, CDR2 SASEGT, per germline. CDR3: CASSALTGNTGELFF. DNA for the CDR3: TGTGCCAGCAGTGCCCTCACAGGGAACACCGGGGAGCTGTTTTTT.

V is TRBV9 and J is TRBJ1-3, with D maybe TRBD1 (5 bases). This CDR3 is 15 amino acids long. The V gene lost 4 bases and the J gene lost 0 bases, with 11 bases spanning the gap. Germline V lookup: CDR1 SGDLS, CDR2 YYNGEE. This CDR3 reads CASSSPQGSGNTIYF. The CDR3 region has the DNA TGTGCCAGCAGCTCCCCGCAGGGCTCTGGAAACACCATATATTTT.